These T cell receptor beta chains were read from a single sample in a study of T cells in localized non-small cell lung cancer. The protocol was immunoSEQ multiplex PCR, while the TCRdb copy is restricted to in-frame clones and leaves out a portion. This sample has around 23,000 clones, with about nine tenths found just once. Sequencing used peripheral blood, obtained before any cancer treatment. The receptors stem from a woman aged 40 to 75 with stage I lung adenocarcinoma. CDR3s include the opening cysteine and the closing phenylalanine or tryptophan. D genes are given only for firm matches. Some rows mark clone size as missing; the rest say once, few, many or name a class of expanded clone.

abundance	v_gene	d_gene	j_gene	CDR3nt	CDR3aa
.	TRBV7-2	.	TRBJ1-5	TGTGCCAGCAGCTTAGGAGGTAATCGCAATCAGCCCCAGCATTTT	CASSLGGNRNQPQHF
.	TRBV28	.	TRBJ2-7	TGTGCCAGCAGTGGGGCGGACTATATCTACGAGCAGTACTTC	CASSGADYIYEQYF
.	TRBV9	TRBD2	TRBJ2-2	TGTGCCAGCAGCTCTCTAGGACTAGCGGGAGTAGGGACCGGGGAGCTGTTTTTT	CASSSLGLAGVGTGELFF
once	TRBV19	TRBD2	TRBJ2-1	TGTGCCAGTAGTATAGTAGCGGGGTTCTCCTACAATGAGCAGTTCTTC	CASSIVAGFSYNEQFF
.	TRBV30	.	TRBJ2-7	TGTGCCTGGAGTTCACAGGACAGCTACGAGCAGTACTTC	CAWSSQDSYEQYF
.	TRBV7-8	.	TRBJ1-5	TGTGCCAGCAGCTTAGCCCCAGCGATCAGCAATCAGCCCCAGCATTTT	CASSLAPAISNQPQHF
.	TRBV7-9	TRBD1	TRBJ2-1	TGTGCCAGCAGCCGCCTAGGGACAGGGGGCTGGTCAGGTGAGCAGTTCTTC	CASSRLGTGGWSGEQFF
.	TRBV7-9	.	TRBJ2-1	TGTGCCAGCCTCAGCTCCTACAATGAGCAGTTCTTC	CASLSSYNEQFF
.	TRBV28	TRBD2	TRBJ2-3	TGTGCCAGCAGTGCCCCCGGGGCGGGAGTGAAGACGCAGTATTTT	CASSAPGAGVKTQYF
.	TRBV2	TRBD1	TRBJ1-5	TGTGCCAGCAGGGGACAGGGGGCTAATAGCAATCAGCCCCAGCATTTT	CASRGQGANSNQPQHF
.	TRBV7-9	TRBD2	TRBJ2-1	TGTGCCAGCAGCTTAGAACTAGCGGAACACAATGAGCAGTTCTTC	CASSLELAEHNEQFF
.	TRBV11-1	.	TRBJ2-7	TGTGCCAGCAGCTTACGGTTGGTTTACGAGCAGTACTTC	CASSLRLVYEQYF
once	TRBV10-1	TRBD1	TRBJ1-4	TGCGCCAGCCAAGGACAGGGAGAAAAACTGTTTTTT	CASQGQGEKLFF
.	TRBV11-2	TRBD2	TRBJ2-7	TGTGCCAGCAGCTCAGTTAGCGGGAGAGAGAACGAGCAGTACTTC	CASSSVSGRENEQYF
.	TRBV29-1	TRBD1	TRBJ2-2	TGCAGCGTTGCCGGAACAGGGGACACCGGGGAGCTGTTTTTT	CSVAGTGDTGELFF
.	TRBV30	.	TRBJ2-2	TGTGCCTGGATGGGCGGTGTGGGCACCGGGGAGCTGTTTTTT	CAWMGGVGTGELFF
.	TRBV7-8	.	TRBJ2-7	TGTGCCAGCAGCCCATTACTACAGGGTAATGACTACGAGCAGTACTTC	CASSPLLQGNDYEQYF
.	TRBV16	.	TRBJ1-5	TGTGCCAGCAGCCAATCCGGAGGAGTAAATTGGCCCCAGCATTTT	CASSQSGGVNWPQHF
.	TRBV28	TRBD1	TRBJ2-7	TGTGCCAGCAGTGGGACAGGCGAGCTACCTAACGAGCAGTACTTC	CASSGTGELPNEQYF
.	TRBV7-8	.	TRBJ1-1	TGTGCCAGCAGCCCCCGGTCAACCTTGAGGGCTTTCTTT	CASSPRSTLRAFF
.	TRBV27	.	TRBJ1-2	TGTGCCAGCAGTTTGGCCCGACAGACGACTAACTATGGCTACACCTTC	CASSLARQTTNYGYTF
.	TRBV18	TRBD1	TRBJ1-3	TGTGCCAGCTCACCCGGGACAGCTGGAAACACCATATATTTT	CASSPGTAGNTIYF
.	TRBV28	.	TRBJ2-5	TGTGCCAGCAGTTTTGTGGAGACCCAGTACTTC	CASSFVETQYF
.	TRBV4-3	.	TRBJ2-7	TGCGCCAGCAGCCAAGATGGATCAGCGGTGGGAGGAGAACACGAGCAGTACTTC	CASSQDGSAVGGEHEQYF
.	TRBV28	.	TRBJ1-5	TGTGCCAGCAGTTTCGGGCCTCACTCGAGCAATCAGCCCCAGCATTTT	CASSFGPHSSNQPQHF
.	TRBV5-8	.	TRBJ2-2	TGTGCCAGCAGCCTTGGCCGAGGGGGATACACCGGGGAGCTGTTTTTT	CASSLGRGGYTGELFF
.	TRBV9	.	TRBJ2-3	TGTGCCAGCAGCCTCGAGGGAGGGGGGCCGACAGATACGCAGTATTTT	CASSLEGGGPTDTQYF
.	TRBV20-1	.	TRBJ2-5	TGCAGTGTGGGTAACCAAGAGACCCAGTACTTC	CSVGNQETQYF
.	TRBV5-6	.	TRBJ2-7	TGTGCCAGCAGCTTCCCACGTGGGGCTGACGAGCAGTACTTC	CASSFPRGADEQYF
few	TRBV7-6	.	TRBJ2-1	TGTGCCAGCAGCTTAGCGCCTCAGGGGGGCTACAATGAGCAGTTCTTC	CASSLAPQGGYNEQFF
.	TRBV9	TRBD2	TRBJ2-5	TGTGCCAGCAGCGTAGCGAGCGGGAGTTGGTTGGAGACCCAGTACTTC	CASSVASGSWLETQYF
.	TRBV6-6	TRBD1	TRBJ1-1	TGTGCCAGCAGGACAGGGCCGAACACTGAAGCTTTCTTT	CASRTGPNTEAFF
.	TRBV28	TRBD2	TRBJ2-1	TGTGCCAGCACGCTCACTAGCGGGATAGTCAATGAGCAGTTCTTC	CASTLTSGIVNEQFF
.	TRBV5-1	.	TRBJ1-2	TGCGCCAGCAGCTTGAACCAAAACTATGGCTACACCTTC	CASSLNQNYGYTF
.	TRBV7-2	TRBD2	TRBJ2-7	TGTGCCAGCAGAGAGCGGGGGGGGATTATCTACGAGCAGTACTTC	CASRERGGIIYEQYF
.	TRBV5-5	.	TRBJ1-1	TGTGCCAGCAGCTATACAGTCATGAACACTGAAGCTTTCTTT	CASSYTVMNTEAFF
.	TRBV18	TRBD2	TRBJ2-4	TGTGCCAGCTCACCACAGGGACTACCGTTGGGCAAAAACATTCAGTACTTC	CASSPQGLPLGKNIQYF
.	TRBV27	.	TRBJ2-1	TGTGCCAGCGGGGAGCCGGGGGAGCAGTTCTTC	CASGEPGEQFF
.	TRBV5-1	TRBD1	TRBJ2-1	TGCGCCAGCAGCGTGACAGGGGGCCTCAATGAGCAGTTCTTC	CASSVTGGLNEQFF
.	TRBV7-2	.	TRBJ2-1	TGTGCCAGCAGCAGCTTGAGACTGTCCAATGAGCAGTTCTTC	CASSSLRLSNEQFF
.	TRBV21-1	.	TRBJ1-4	TGTGCCAGCAGCAAAAGGGTTACAGGGACTAATGAAAAACTGTTTTTT	CASSKRVTGTNEKLFF
.	TRBV27	TRBD2	TRBJ2-7	TGTGCCAGCAGTTTTTTAGGGACGCGGCGGGAGATGATCGAGCAGTACTTC	CASSFLGTRREMIEQYF
.	TRBV30	.	TRBJ2-7	TGTGCCTGGAGTGTGCAGGCATACGAGCAGTACTTC	CAWSVQAYEQYF
.	TRBV28	.	TRBJ2-3	TGTGCCAGTGAGGTGGCAGGTGGATTTGCAGATACGCAGTATTTT	CASEVAGGFADTQYF
medium-sized	TRBV28	TRBD2	TRBJ2-2	TGTGCCAGCAGACCGACTAGCGGGAACACCGGGGAGCTGTTTTTT	CASRPTSGNTGELFF